Presented here are 21 T cell receptor beta chains from one specimen sequenced in a study of blood T cell repertoires in COVID-19. TCRdb's table, derived via immunoSEQ multiplex PCR, lists solely in-frame clones and lacks some. The table records under 100,000 clones, approximately 75% of them present only once. The sequencing sample was made of peripheral blood. These receptors originate from a human donor in a cohort sampled during active COVID-19.

The chain has TRBV19 and TRBJ1-4; D may be TRBD1 (6 bases). The CDR3 contains 15 residues. The V end lost 6 bases, the J end lost 5 bases, and 16 bases lay between the germline ends. Germline V gene sequence: CDR1 LNHDA, CDR2 SQIVND (reference sequence). The CDR3 loop is CASSRAWTDNEKLFF. DNA for the CDR3: TGTGCCAGTAGCCGGGCCTGGACAGACAATGAAAAACTGTTTTTT.

This clone was detected only a few times. In nucleotides, the CDR3 is TGTGCCAGCAGCCTGGACGGAACGGGGCCCCAGCATTTT. This gives the protein CASSLDGTGPQHF. This sequence joins TRBV5-4 and TRBJ1-5, with D unresolved. The CDR3 contains 13 residues. Germline V gives CDR1 SGHNT, CDR2 YYREEE (reference sequence). Trimming pared 4 bases from V and 9 bases from J, leaving 14 bases between.

A remark on this clone: One end of the junction does not line up with germline, which may come from a read error. The V call is TRBV7-9, the J call TRBJ1-1; TRBD1 aligns across 8 bases. Germline CDR1 is SEHNR and CDR2 is FQNEAQ (reference sequence). The CDR3 contains 11 residues. The CDR3 sequence is CASSLHRGVPF. The CDR3 DNA reads as TGTGCCAGCAGCTTACACAGGGGGGTCCCATTT.

J is TRBJ2-7 and V is TRBV6-1, with D hard to call. CDR3 length: 14 amino acids. V was cut by 2 bases and J by 0 bases, with 8 bases left in between. Per the germline V gene, CDR1 is MNHNS and CDR2 is SASEGT. DNA of the CDR3: TGTGCCAGCAGTGAACAGGCCTCCTCCTACGAGCAGTACTTC. Translating gives CASSEQASSYEQYF.

The chain joins TRBV6-2 or TRBV6-3 to TRBJ1-2, with 9 bases that match TRBD1. Germline V CDR1 and CDR2: MNHEY, SVGEGT. The length of the CDR3 is 14 residues. The trim removed 6 bases at V and 3 bases at J, leaving 5 bases unmatched. The CDR3 nucleotides are TGTGCCAGCAGCCTCCGGACAGGGGACTATGGCTACACCTTC. This gives the protein CASSLRTGDYGYTF.

This clone has just a few counts. The chain joins TRBV7-9 to TRBJ1-2; perhaps TRBD1 as D (6 bases). V was clipped by 1 base and J by 8 bases, with 17 bases between them. The germline gives CDR1 SEHNR, CDR2 FQNEAQ (reference sequence). The CDR3 length is 15 residues. The CDR3 DNA is TGTGCCAGCAGCTTAGACAGGACCCTCAGGGGAGGCTACACCTTC. Protein sequence: CASSLDRTLRGGYTF. Looking up the rest from reference TRBV7-9 and TRBJ1-2 gives the full variable domain: DTGVSQNPRHKITKRGQNVTFRCDPISEHNRLYWYRQTLGQGPEFLTYFQNEAQLEKSRLLSDRFSAERPKGSFSTLEIQRTEQGDSAMYLCASSLDRTLRGGYTFGSGTRLTVV.

The chain has TRBV30 and TRBJ1-5, with 7 bases matching TRBD1. Germline CDR1 is GTSNPN and CDR2 is SVGIG (reference sequence). Trimming took 3 bases from V and 1 from J; bases not matched to a gene: 12. There are 17 residues in the CDR3. CDR3 DNA: TGTGCCTGGAGCGAGCGGGGGAGGGGGCTAAGCAATCAGCCCCAGCATTTT. Its protein product is CAWSERGRGLSNQPQHF.

Here the CDR3 DNA reads TGTGCCAGCAGCTTAGATCGGGGGGGACCAGCTGAGCAGTTCTTC. Protein product: CASSLDRGGPAEQFF. The rearrangement links TRBV7-3 to TRBJ2-1, with TRBD2 matching over 8 bases. Unmatched junction bases numbered 9, after V lost 2 bases and J lost 9 bases. The CDR3 has 15 residues. Germline V gene data show CDR1 as SGHTA and CDR2 as FQGTGA.

The V call is TRBV7-2, the J call TRBJ2-3; 10 bases are a match to TRBD2. The CDR3 sequence is 14 residues long. Per germline, CDR1 SGHTA and CDR2 FQGNSA. The V and J ends lost 7 bases and 5 bases, in that order; junction bases with no gene match: 6. The DNA of the CDR3 is TGTGCCAGCACCCTAGCGGGGGCAGTAGATACGCAGTATTTT. Translating gives CASTLAGAVDTQYF.

This chain joins TRBV15 and TRBJ2-1; D is unresolved. CDR3 size: 14 residues. Germline V gene sequence: CDR1 LNHNV, CDR2 YYDKDF (reference sequence). Trimming took 0 bases from V and 7 from J, leaving 10 bases between them. The CDR3 sequence: CATSRDLPTNEQFF. The CDR3 nucleotides are TGTGCCACCAGCAGAGATCTCCCGACTAATGAGCAGTTCTTC.

The V call is TRBV7-9, the J call TRBJ1-1; TRBD1 might be the D (5 bases). The V end lost 5 bases, the J end lost 1 base, and 8 bases lay between the germline ends. Germline assignment: CDR1 SEHNR and CDR2 FQNEAQ (reference sequence). This CDR3 spans 13 amino acids. CDR3 bases: TGTGCCAGCAGCGGAGGGGCGAACACTGAAGCTTTCTTT. Translated, it gives CASSGGANTEAFF.

This chain connects TRBV6-5 to TRBJ1-5; D is unclear. V was pared by 2 bases and J by 5 bases, with 7 bases between. CDR1 and CDR2 from the germline V gene are MNHEY and SVGAGI. The length of the CDR3 is 13 residues. CDR3 loop: CASSYTRDQPQHF. CDR3 nucleotides: TGTGCCAGCAGTTACACGAGGGATCAGCCCCAGCATTTT.

V is TRBV7-2 and J is TRBJ2-7, with TRBD2 matching over 11 bases. CDR1 SGHTA and CDR2 FQGNSA come from the germline V gene. CDR3 size: 14 residues. V shed 6 bases, J shed 12 bases, and the junction held 13 bases outside the gene matches. Here the CDR3 DNA reads TGTGCCAGCAGACAAGGGCTAGCGGGGGGTACTTGGTACTTC. Protein product: CASRQGLAGGTWYF.

This chain connects TRBV5-5 to TRBJ1-5, with TRBD1 matching over 7 bases. V was pared by 1 base and J by 2 bases, with 9 bases of the junction left unmatched. Germline loops: CDR1 SGHKS, CDR2 YYEKEE (reference sequence). CDR3 length: 17 amino acids. In DNA, the CDR3 is TGTGCCAGCAGCTTGAGGGACAGACGTGCAGGCAATCAGCCCCAGCATTTT. Translated: CASSLRDRRAGNQPQHF.

The CDR3 region is CASSPGGTGIYEQYF. CDR3 in DNA: TGTGCCAGCAGCCCGGGAGGGACAGGGATCTACGAGCAGTACTTC. The rearrangement joins TRBV6-5 to TRBJ2-7; the D gene is possibly TRBD1 (9 bases). Germline CDR1 is MNHEY and CDR2 is SVGAGI. V lost 6 bases to trimming and J lost 3 bases, with 18 bases between them. The CDR3 has 15 amino acids.

The chain links TRBV30 to TRBJ2-4, with TRBD1 as a possible D gene (6 bases). V was shortened by 1 base and J by 8 bases, with 12 bases between the two germline ends. Germline V gene lookup returns CDR1 GTSNPN and CDR2 SVGIG (reference sequence). CDR3 size: 13 residues. CDR3 bases: TGTGCCTGGAGTGAACAGGGCTGGGACATTCAGTACTTC. It codes for CAWSEQGWDIQYF.

V is TRBV18 and J is TRBJ2-1; 7 bases align to TRBD1. Germline V gene sequence: CDR1 KGHSH, CDR2 LQKENI. V dropped 3 bases and J dropped 4; count of bases not matched to a gene: 6. The CDR3 spans 15 residues. The CDR3 is CASSPSVGQYNEQFF. CDR3 DNA sequence: TGTGCCAGCTCACCGAGTGTGGGACAGTACAATGAGCAGTTCTTC.

V and J are TRBV2 and TRBJ1-5; tentative D call: TRBD1 (5 bases). The germline V and J ends were trimmed by 8 bases and 0 bases, with 17 bases remaining between them. In germline, CDR1 is SNHLY, CDR2 FYNNEI. The CDR3 loop spans 16 amino acids. CDR3 nucleotide sequence: TGTGCCAGCTCTTGGGCCGGGGGACGTAGCAATCAGCCCCAGCATTTT. Translation gives CASSWAGGRSNQPQHF. Filled out from reference TRBV2 and TRBJ1-5, the complete variable domain reads EPEVTQTPSHQVTQMGQEVILRCVPISNHLYFYWYRQILGQKVEFLVSFYNNEISEKSEIFDDQFSVERPDGSNFTLKIRSTKLEDSAMYFCASSWAGGRSNQPQHFGDGTRLSIL.

The chain carries TRBV7-2 and TRBJ2-7; D possibly corresponds to TRBD2 (5 bases). Trimming left V 5 bases short and J 2 bases short, with 16 bases between. CDR3 length: 15 residues. The germline CDR1 and CDR2 sequences are SGHTA and FQGNSA. As DNA, the CDR3 is TGTGCCAGCAGCCCCAGGCCAACGCGGGCCTACGAGCAGTACTTC. It specifies CASSPRPTRAYEQYF.

V is TRBV19 and J is TRBJ1-1; 7 bases are shared with TRBD1. Germline trimming cut 9 bases from V and 5 bases from J; bases unmatched to any gene: 9. Germline CDR1 LNHDA, CDR2 SQIVND (reference sequence). This CDR3 region has 13 residues. The CDR3 DNA reads TGTGCCAGCCTGGAACCCAGGGGGACTGAAGCTTTCTTT. Its protein product is CASLEPRGTEAFF. The whole variable domain, remainder taken from reference TRBV19 and TRBJ1-1, is DGGITQSPKYLFRKEGQNVTLSCEQNLNHDAMYWYRQDPGQGLRLIYYSQIVNDFQKGDIAEGYSVSREKKESFPLTVTSAQKNPTAFYLCASLEPRGTEAFFGQGTRLTVV.

This clone was seen more than once but under ten times. V and J are TRBV3-1 (or the pseudogene TRBV3-2) and TRBJ1-6, with unresolved D. This CDR3 comprises 13 residues. Trimming took 1 base from V and 9 from J, leaving 7 bases between them. Per the germline V gene, CDR1 is LGHDT and CDR2 is YNNKEL (reference sequence). Here the CDR3 reads CASSQGTSSPLHF. The CDR3 DNA reads as TGTGCCAGCAGCCAAGGGACTAGTTCACCCCTCCACTTT.